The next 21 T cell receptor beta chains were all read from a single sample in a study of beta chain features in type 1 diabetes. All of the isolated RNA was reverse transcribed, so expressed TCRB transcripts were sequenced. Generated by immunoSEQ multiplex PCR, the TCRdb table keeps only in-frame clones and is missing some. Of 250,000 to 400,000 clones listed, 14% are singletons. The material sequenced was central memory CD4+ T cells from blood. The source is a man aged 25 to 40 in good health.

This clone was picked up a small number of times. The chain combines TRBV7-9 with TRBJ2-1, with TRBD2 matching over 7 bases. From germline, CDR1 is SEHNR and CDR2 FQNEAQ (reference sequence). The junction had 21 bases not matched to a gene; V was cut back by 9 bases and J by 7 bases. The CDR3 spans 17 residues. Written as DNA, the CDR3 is TGTGCCAGTAGTATAGACGCTGCTAGCGCCGGGGGGAATGAGCAGTTCTTC. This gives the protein CASSIDAASAGGNEQFF.

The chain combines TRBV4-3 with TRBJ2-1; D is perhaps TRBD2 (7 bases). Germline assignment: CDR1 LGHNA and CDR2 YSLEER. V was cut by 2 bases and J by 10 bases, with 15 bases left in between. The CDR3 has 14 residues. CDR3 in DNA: TGCGCCAGCAGCCAACTCAGGGGAGGGGGGGAGCAGTTCTTC. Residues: CASSQLRGGGEQFF.

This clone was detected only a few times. DNA of the CDR3: TGTGCCAGCAGCCTCGCGGGAGATTCGGCCGGGGAGCTGTTTTTT. Its protein product is CASSLAGDSAGELFF. The J gene is TRBJ2-2, the V gene TRBV9; 7 nucleotides match TRBD2. CDR3 length equals 15 residues. In germline, CDR1 is SGDLS, CDR2 YYNGEE. Trimming took 4 bases from V and 6 from J; bases not matched to a gene: 9.

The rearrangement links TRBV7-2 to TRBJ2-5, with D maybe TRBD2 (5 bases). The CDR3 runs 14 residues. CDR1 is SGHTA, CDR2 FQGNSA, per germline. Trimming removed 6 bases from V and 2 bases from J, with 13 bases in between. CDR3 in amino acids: CASSPSDYQETQYF. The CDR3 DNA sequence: TGTGCCAGCAGTCCATCCGACTATCAAGAGACCCAGTACTTC.

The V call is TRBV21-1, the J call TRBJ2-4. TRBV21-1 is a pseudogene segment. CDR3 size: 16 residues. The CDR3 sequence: CASSKRRRSAKNIQYF. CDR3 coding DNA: TGTGCCAGCAGCAAACGCCGTCGATCGGCCAAAAACATTCAGTACTTC.

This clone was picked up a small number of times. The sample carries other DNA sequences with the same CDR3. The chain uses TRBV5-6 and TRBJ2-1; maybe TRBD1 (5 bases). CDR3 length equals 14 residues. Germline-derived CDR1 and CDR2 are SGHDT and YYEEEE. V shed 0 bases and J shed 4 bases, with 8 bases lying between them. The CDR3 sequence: CASSLGQYYNEQFF. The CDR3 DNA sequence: TGTGCCAGCAGCTTGGGACAGTATTACAATGAGCAGTTCTTC.

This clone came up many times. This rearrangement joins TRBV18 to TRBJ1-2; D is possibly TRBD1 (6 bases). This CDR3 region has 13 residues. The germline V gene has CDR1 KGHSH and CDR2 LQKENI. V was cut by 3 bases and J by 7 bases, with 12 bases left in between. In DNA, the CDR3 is TGTGCCAGCTCACCTGGGCAGGGGAGTGGCTACACCTTC. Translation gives CASSPGQGSGYTF.

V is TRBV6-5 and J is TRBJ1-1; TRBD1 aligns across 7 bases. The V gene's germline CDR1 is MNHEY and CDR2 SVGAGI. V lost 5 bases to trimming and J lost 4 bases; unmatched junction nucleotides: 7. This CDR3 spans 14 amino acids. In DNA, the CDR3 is TGTGCCAGCAGTCAGCCGGGACAGACCACTGAAGCTTTCTTT. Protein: CASSQPGQTTEAFF.

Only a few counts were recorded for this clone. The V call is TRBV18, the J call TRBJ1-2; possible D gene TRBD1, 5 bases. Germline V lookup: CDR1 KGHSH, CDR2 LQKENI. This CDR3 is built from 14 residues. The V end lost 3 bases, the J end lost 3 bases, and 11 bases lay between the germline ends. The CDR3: CASSPGGDYYGYTF. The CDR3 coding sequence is TGTGCCAGCTCACCTGGCGGGGACTACTATGGCTACACCTTC.

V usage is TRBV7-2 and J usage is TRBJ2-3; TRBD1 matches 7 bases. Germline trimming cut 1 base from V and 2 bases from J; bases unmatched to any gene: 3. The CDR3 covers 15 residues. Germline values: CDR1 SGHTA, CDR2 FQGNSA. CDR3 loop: CASSLETGFTDTQYF. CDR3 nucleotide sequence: TGTGCCAGCAGCTTAGAGACAGGGTTCACAGATACGCAGTATTTT.

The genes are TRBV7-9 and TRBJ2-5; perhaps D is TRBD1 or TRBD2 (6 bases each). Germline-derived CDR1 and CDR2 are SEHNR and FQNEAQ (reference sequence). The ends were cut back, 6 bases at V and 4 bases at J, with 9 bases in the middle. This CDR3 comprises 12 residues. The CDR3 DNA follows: TGTGCCAGCAGTGGGGGGCCAGAGACCCAGTACTTC. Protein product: CASSGGPETQYF.

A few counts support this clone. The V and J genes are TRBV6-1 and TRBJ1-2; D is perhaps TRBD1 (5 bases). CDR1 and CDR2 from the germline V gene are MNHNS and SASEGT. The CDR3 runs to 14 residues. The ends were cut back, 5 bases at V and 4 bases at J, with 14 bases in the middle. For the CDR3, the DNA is TGTGCCAGCAGTTCGACCCGGGGGAGCTATGGCTACACCTTC. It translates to CASSSTRGSYGYTF.

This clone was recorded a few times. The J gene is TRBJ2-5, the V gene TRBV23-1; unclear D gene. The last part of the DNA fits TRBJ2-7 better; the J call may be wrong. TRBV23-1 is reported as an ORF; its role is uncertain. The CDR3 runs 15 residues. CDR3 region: CASSLKGRAFYEQYF. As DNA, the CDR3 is TGCGCCAGCAGTCTGAAGGGAAGGGCGTTCTACGAGCAGTACTTC.

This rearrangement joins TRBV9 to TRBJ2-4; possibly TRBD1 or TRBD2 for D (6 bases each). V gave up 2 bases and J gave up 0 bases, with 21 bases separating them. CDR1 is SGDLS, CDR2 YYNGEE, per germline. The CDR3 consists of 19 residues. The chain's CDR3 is CASSVPFRVRGLAKNIQYF. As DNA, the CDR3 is TGTGCCAGCAGCGTCCCTTTCCGCGTCAGGGGACTAGCCAAAAACATTCAGTACTTC.

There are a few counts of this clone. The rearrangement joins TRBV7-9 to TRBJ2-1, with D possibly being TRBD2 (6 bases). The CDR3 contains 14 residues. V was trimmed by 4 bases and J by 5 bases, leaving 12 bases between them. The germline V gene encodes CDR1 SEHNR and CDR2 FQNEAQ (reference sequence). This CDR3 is CASSWGGLNNEQFF. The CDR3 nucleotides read TGTGCCAGCAGCTGGGGAGGACTAAACAATGAGCAGTTCTTC.

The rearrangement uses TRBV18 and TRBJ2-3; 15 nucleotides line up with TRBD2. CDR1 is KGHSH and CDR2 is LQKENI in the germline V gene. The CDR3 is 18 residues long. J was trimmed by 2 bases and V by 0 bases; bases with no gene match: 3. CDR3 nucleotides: TGTGCCAGCTCACCACCGGGACTAGCGGGGGGACCCACAGATACGCAGTATTTT. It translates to CASSPPGLAGGPTDTQYF.

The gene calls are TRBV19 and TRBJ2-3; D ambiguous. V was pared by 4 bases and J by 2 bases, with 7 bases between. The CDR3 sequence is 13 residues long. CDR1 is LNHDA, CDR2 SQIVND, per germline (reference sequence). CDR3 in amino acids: CASSTAYTDTQYF. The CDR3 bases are TGTGCCAGTAGTACAGCCTACACAGATACGCAGTATTTT.

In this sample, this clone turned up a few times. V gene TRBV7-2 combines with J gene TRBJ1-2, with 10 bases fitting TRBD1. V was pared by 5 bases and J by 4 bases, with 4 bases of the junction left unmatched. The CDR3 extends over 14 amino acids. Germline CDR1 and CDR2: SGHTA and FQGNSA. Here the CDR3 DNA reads TGTGCCAGCAGCAGCCGGGACAGGGGCTATGGCTACACCTTC. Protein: CASSSRDRGYGYTF.

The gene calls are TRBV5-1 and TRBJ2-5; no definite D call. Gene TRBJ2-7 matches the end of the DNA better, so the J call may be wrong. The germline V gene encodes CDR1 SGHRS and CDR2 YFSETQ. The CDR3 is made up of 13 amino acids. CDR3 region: CASSLEDAYEQYF. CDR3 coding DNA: TGCGCCAGCAGCTTGGAGGATGCCTACGAGCAGTACTTC.

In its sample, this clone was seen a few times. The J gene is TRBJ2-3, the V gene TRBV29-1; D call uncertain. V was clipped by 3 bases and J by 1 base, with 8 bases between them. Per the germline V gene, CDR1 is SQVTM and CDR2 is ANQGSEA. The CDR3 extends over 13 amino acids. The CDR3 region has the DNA TGCAGCGTTGAGTTGGCTCGCACAGATACGCAGTATTTT. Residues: CSVELARTDTQYF.

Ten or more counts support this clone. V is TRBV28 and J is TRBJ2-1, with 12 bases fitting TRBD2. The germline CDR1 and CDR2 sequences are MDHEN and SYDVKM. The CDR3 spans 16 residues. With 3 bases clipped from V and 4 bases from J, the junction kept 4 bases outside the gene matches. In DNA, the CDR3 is TGTGCCAGCAGTTTTCTGGGGACTAGCGGGTACAATGAGCAGTTCTTC. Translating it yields CASSFLGTSGYNEQFF.